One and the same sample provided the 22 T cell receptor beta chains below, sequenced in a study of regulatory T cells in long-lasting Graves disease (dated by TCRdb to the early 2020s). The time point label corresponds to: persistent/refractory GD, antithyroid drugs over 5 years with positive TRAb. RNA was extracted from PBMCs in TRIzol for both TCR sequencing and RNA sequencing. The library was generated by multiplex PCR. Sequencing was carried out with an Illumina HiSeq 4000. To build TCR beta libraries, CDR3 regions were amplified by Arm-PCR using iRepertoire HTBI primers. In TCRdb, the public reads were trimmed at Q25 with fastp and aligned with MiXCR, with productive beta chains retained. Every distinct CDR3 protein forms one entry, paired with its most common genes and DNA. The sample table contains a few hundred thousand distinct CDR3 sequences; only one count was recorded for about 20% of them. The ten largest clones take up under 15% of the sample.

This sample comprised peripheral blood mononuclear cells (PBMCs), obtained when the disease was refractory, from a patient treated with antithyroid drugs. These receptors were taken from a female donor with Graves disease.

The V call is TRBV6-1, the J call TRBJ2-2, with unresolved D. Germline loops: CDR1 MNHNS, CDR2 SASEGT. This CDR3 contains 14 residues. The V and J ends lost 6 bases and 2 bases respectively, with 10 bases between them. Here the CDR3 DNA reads TGTGCCAGCAGCCGACTGGGAAACACCGGGGAGCTGTTTTTT. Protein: CASSRLGNTGELFF.

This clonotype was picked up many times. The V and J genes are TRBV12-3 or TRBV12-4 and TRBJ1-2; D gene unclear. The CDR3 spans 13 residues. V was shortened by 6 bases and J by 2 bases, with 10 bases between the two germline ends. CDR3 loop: CASRRDRNYGYTF. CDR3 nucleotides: TGTGCCAGCAGACGAGACCGAAACTATGGCTACACCTTC.

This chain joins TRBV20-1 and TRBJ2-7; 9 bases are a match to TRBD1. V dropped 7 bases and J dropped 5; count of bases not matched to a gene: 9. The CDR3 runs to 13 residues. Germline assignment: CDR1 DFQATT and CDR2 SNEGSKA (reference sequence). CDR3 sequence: CSVSGQGGNEQYF. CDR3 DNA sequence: TGCAGTGTTTCGGGACAGGGAGGGAACGAGCAGTACTTC.

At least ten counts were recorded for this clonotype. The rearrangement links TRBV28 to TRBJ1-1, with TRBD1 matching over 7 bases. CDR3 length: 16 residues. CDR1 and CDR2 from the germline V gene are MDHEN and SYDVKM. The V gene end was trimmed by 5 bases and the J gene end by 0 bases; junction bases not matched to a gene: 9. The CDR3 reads CASSQQTGTLNTEAFF. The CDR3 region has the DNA TGTGCCAGCAGTCAACAGACAGGGACTTTGAACACTGAAGCTTTCTTT.

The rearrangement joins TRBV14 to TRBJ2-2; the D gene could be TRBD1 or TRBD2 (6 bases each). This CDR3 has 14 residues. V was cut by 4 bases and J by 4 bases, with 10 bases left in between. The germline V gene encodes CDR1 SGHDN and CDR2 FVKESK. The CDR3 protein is CASSRGAVTGELFF. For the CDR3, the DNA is TGTGCCAGCAGCCGGGGGGCGGTCACCGGGGAGCTGTTTTTT. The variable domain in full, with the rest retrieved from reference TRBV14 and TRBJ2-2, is EAGVTQFPSHSVIEKGQTVTLRCDPISGHDNLYWYRRVMGKEIKFLLHFVKESKQDESGMPNNRFLAERTGGTYSTLKVQPAELEDSGVYFCASSRGAVTGELFFGEGSRLTVL.

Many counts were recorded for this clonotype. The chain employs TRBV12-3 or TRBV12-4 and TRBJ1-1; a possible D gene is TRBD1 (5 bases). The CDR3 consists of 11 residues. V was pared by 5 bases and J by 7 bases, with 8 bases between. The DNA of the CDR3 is TGTGCCAGCAGTCCAGGGTATGAAGCTTTCTTT. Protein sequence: CASSPGYEAFF.

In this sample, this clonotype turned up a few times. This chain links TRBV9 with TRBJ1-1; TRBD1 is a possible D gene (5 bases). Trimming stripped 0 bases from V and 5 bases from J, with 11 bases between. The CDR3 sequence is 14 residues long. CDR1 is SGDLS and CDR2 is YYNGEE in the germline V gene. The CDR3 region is CASSVAPGGTEAFF. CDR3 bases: TGTGCCAGCAGCGTAGCGCCGGGGGGGACTGAAGCTTTCTTT.

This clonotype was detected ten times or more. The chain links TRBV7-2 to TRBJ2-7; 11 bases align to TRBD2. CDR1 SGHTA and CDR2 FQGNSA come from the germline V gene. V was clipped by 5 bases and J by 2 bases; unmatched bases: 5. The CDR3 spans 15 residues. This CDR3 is CASSPGTSGAYEQYF. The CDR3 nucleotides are TGTGCCAGCAGCCCGGGGACTAGCGGTGCCTACGAGCAGTACTTC.

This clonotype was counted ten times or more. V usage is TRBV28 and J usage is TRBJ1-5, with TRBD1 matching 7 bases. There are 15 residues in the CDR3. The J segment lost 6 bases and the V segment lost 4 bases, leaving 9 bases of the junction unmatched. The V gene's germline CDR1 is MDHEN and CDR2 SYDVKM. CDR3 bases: TGTGCCAGCAGTTGGACAGGAGGTTATGGTCAGCCCCAGCATTTT. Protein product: CASSWTGGYGQPQHF.

The CDR3 coding sequence is TGTGCCAGCAGCCGGGACTCGAGGGGGGTGAACACTGAAGCTTTCTTT. This gives the protein CASSRDSRGVNTEAFF. V is TRBV6-1 and J is TRBJ1-1; the D gene is possibly TRBD1 (6 bases). Trimming took off 6 bases at V and 0 bases at J, with 17 bases between the two ends. Germline CDR1 reads MNHNS; CDR2 reads SASEGT. CDR3 length equals 16 residues.

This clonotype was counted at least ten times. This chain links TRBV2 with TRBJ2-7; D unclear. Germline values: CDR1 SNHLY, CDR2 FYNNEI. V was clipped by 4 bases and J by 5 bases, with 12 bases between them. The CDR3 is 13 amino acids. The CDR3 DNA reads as TGTGCCAGCAGTGGGCTGAAGGGAAACGAGCAGTACTTC. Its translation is CASSGLKGNEQYF.

CDR3 protein: CATSRRGVNTEAFF. The DNA for the CDR3 is TGTGCCACCAGCAGGAGAGGGGTGAACACTGAAGCTTTCTTT. The chain joins TRBV15 to TRBJ1-1; tentatively, D is TRBD1 (5 bases). The germline V gene encodes CDR1 LNHNV and CDR2 YYDKDF (reference sequence). This CDR3 comprises 14 residues. V lost 3 bases, J lost 0 bases, and 8 bases lay in between.

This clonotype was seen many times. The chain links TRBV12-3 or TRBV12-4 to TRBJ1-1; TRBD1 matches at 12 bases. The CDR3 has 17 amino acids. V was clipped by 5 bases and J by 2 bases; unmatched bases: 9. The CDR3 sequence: CASSPYRDRGRNTEAFF. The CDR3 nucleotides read TGTGCCAGCAGTCCATACCGGGACAGGGGGCGAAACACTGAAGCTTTCTTT.

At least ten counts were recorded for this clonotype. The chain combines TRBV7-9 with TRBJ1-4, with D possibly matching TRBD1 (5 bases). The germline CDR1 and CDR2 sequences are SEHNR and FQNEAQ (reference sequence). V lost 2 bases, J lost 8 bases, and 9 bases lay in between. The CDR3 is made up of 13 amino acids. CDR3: CASSLSGEEKLFF. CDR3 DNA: TGTGCCAGCAGCTTATCGGGGGAAGAAAAACTGTTTTTT.

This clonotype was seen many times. CDR3 DNA: TGTGCCACCAGTGAATCTGAGACCCAGTACTTC. It is translated as CATSESETQYF. V is TRBV24-1 and J is TRBJ2-5, with no clear D. The CDR3 is 11 residues long. The germline CDR1 and CDR2 sequences are KGHDR and SFDVKD. Trimming pared 4 bases from V and 5 bases from J, leaving 4 bases between.

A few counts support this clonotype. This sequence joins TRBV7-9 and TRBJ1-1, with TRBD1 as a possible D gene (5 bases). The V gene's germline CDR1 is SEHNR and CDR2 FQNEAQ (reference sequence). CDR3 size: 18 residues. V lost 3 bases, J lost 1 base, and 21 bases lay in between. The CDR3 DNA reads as TGTGCCAGCAGCTTTTTCACCTTTAGTCGGGGGAGGAACACTGAAGCTTTCTTT. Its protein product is CASSFFTFSRGRNTEAFF.

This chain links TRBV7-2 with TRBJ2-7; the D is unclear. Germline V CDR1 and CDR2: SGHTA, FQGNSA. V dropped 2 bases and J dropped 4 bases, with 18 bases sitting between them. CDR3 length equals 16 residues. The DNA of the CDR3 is TGTGCCAGCAGCTTAAATACGGGTTCCTCTCAATACGAGCAGTACTTC. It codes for CASSLNTGSSQYEQYF.

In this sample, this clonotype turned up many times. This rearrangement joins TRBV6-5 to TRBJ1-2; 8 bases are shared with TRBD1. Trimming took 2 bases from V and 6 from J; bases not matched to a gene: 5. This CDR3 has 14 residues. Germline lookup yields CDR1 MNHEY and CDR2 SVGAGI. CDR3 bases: TGTGCCAGCAGTTACGGGGGACAGGAGAATGGCTACACCTTC. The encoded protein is CASSYGGQENGYTF.

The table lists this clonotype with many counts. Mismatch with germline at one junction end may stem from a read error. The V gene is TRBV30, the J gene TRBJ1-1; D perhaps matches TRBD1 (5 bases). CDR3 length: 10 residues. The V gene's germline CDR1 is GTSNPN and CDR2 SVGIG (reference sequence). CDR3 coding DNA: TGTGCCTGGAGTCGGGGACCTCAGATCTTT. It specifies CAWSRGPQIF.

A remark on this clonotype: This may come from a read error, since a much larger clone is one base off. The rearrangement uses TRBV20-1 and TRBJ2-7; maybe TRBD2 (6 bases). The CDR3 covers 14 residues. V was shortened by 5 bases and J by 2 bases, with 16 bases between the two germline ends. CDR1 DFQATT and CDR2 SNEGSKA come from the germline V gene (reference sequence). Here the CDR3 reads CSAPRRGRTYEQYF. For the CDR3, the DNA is TGCAGTGCTCCCCGGCGGGGCCGAACCTACGAGCAGTACTTC.

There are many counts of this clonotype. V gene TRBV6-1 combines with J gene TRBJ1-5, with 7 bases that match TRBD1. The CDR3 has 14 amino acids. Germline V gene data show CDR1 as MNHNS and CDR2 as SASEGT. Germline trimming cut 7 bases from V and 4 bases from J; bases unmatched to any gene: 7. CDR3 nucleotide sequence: TGTGCCAGCACCGACAGGGTTGGAAATCAGCCCCAGCATTTT. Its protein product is CASTDRVGNQPQHF.

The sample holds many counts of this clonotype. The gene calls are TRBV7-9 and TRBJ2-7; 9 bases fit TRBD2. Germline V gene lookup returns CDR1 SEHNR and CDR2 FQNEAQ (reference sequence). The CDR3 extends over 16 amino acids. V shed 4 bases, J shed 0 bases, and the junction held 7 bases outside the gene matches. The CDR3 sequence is CASSSGLAYSSYEQYF. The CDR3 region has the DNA TGTGCCAGCAGCTCTGGACTAGCGTACAGCTCCTACGAGCAGTACTTC.